The 15 T cell receptor beta chains reported below all come from one sample, sequenced in a study of CD8 T cells in ankylosing spondylitis. Using its own MiXCR run on the 5' RACE reads, TCRdb lists one record per CDR3 protein. The sample holds around 210,000 distinct CDR3 sequences, around 8% seen once. Material: blood, either unsorted or a sorted T cell fraction (not recorded which). These receptors came from a female donor with ankylosing spondylitis or in good health (not recorded which).

This sequence joins TRBV7-9 and TRBJ1-1, with no clear D. Trimming left V 4 bases short and J 5 bases short, with 14 bases between. Looked up from germline, CDR1 is SEHNR and CDR2 is FQNEAQ (reference sequence). The CDR3 contains 14 residues. The CDR3, as DNA: TGTGCCAGCAGCTACGGAGGCAGGAGAACTGAAGCTTTCTTT. Encoded protein: CASSYGGRRTEAFF.

This clonotype has ten or more counts. This chain links TRBV5-1 with TRBJ2-6; D is uncertain. Per germline, CDR1 SGHRS and CDR2 YFSETQ. V was trimmed by 0 bases and J by 1 base, leaving 11 bases between them. This CDR3 is 17 amino acids long. CDR3 sequence (DNA): TGCGCCAGCAGCTTGGAGACATACTCTTCTGGGGCCAACGTCCTGACTTTC. This encodes CASSLETYSSGANVLTF.

This clonotype was found a few times. This chain uses TRBV7-9 with TRBJ2-5; no clear D. CDR3 size: 13 residues. Germline lookup yields CDR1 SEHNR and CDR2 FQNEAQ (reference sequence). Trimming pared 4 bases from V and 4 bases from J, leaving 10 bases between. CDR3 region: CASSSRSPETQYF. Written as DNA, the CDR3 is TGTGCCAGCAGCTCCCGATCACCAGAGACCCAGTACTTC.

There are many counts of this clonotype. V gene TRBV2 combines with J gene TRBJ2-5, with D perhaps TRBD2 (5 bases). Germline V gene lookup returns CDR1 SNHLY and CDR2 FYNNEI. This CDR3 contains 13 residues. Trimming took 6 bases from V and 0 from J, leaving 8 bases between them. The CDR3 DNA sequence: TGTGCCAGCAGACTAGATTACCAAGAGACCCAGTACTTC. Amino acids: CASRLDYQETQYF. Based on the CDR3 plus reference TRBV2 and TRBJ2-5, the full variable domain is EPEVTQTPSHQVTQMGQEVILRCVPISNHLYFYWYRQILGQKVEFLVSFYNNEISEKSEIFDDQFSVERPDGSNFTLKIRSTKLEDSAMYFCASRLDYQETQYFGPGTRLLVL.

This chain uses TRBV20-1 with TRBJ2-3, with D unclear. The CDR3 covers 13 residues. Deletions cut 3 bases from V and 3 bases from J, with 10 bases between. CDR1 is DFQATT and CDR2 is SNEGSKA in the germline V gene (reference sequence). The CDR3 DNA is TGCAGTGCTAGGTACCTCGGAACAGATACGCAGTATTTT. This encodes CSARYLGTDTQYF.

The sample holds many counts of this clonotype. V gene TRBV11-2 combines with J gene TRBJ2-7, with D unresolved. V was cut by 0 bases and J by 3 bases, with 9 bases left in between. Germline values: CDR1 SGHAT, CDR2 FQNNGV. This CDR3 has 14 residues. Written as DNA, the CDR3 is TGTGCCAGCAGCTTAGATCCGGAGATCTACGAGCAGTACTTC. It is translated as CASSLDPEIYEQYF.

V gene TRBV7-2 combines with J gene TRBJ2-5, with 9 bases fitting TRBD2. Germline V CDR1 and CDR2: SGHTA, FQGNSA. V lost 4 bases, J lost 4 bases, and 4 bases stayed unmatched. There are 14 residues in the CDR3. The CDR3 coding sequence is TGTGCCAGCAGCTCCTTACTAGCGGGAGAGACCCAGTACTTC. Its translation is CASSSLLAGETQYF.

This clonotype was detected ten times or more. The gene calls are TRBV7-8 and TRBJ2-1, with 8 bases fitting TRBD2. Germline loops: CDR1 SGHVS, CDR2 FQNEAQ. The J segment lost 0 bases and the V segment lost 3 bases, leaving 16 bases of the junction unmatched. The CDR3 totals 20 residues. In nucleotides, the CDR3 is TGTGCCAGCAGCTTCCGATTCCCTCAAGCGGGGGAAAGCTCCTACAATGAGCAGTTCTTC. Residues: CASSFRFPQAGESSYNEQFF.

This clonotype was counted many times. The V and J genes are TRBV5-1 and TRBJ2-6; possible D gene TRBD2, 6 bases. The CDR3 spans 14 residues. Deletions cut 7 bases from V and 3 bases from J, with 11 bases between. From germline, CDR1 is SGHRS and CDR2 YFSETQ. The CDR3 nucleotides are TGCGCCAGCGGAGGGGTGAATGGGGCCAACGTCCTGACTTTC. Its protein product is CASGGVNGANVLTF.

This clonotype has ten or more counts. The chain combines TRBV10-2 with TRBJ2-2; TRBD2 agrees at 9 bases. With 4 bases clipped from V and 3 bases from J, the junction kept 0 bases outside the gene matches. Germline V lookup: CDR1 WSHSY, CDR2 SAAADI. The CDR3 contains 14 residues. CDR3 region: CASSGLADTGELFF. The CDR3 DNA sequence: TGCGCCAGCAGTGGACTAGCGGACACCGGGGAGCTGTTTTTT.

The chain combines TRBV7-9 with TRBJ1-3; D gene unclear. The CDR3 spans 14 residues. The V gene lost 5 bases and the J gene lost 2 bases, with 10 bases spanning the gap. Germline-derived CDR1 and CDR2 are SEHNR and FQNEAQ (reference sequence). CDR3 amino acids: CASSIREAGNTIYF. CDR3 sequence (DNA): TGTGCCAGCAGCATTCGGGAGGCTGGAAACACCATATATTTT.

This clonotype was counted at least ten times. The rearrangement links TRBV11-2 to TRBJ2-2; D uncertain. CDR1 is SGHAT and CDR2 is FQNNGV in the germline V gene. V was cut by 0 bases and J by 4 bases, with 9 bases left in between. This CDR3 region has 15 residues. The CDR3 DNA sequence: TGTGCCAGCAGCTTAGATCTTTCCTTCACCGGGGAGCTGTTTTTT. Protein sequence: CASSLDLSFTGELFF.

This clonotype has ten or more counts. The chain is built from TRBV24-1 and TRBJ2-1; a weak D match, TRBD1 (5 bases). CDR3 size: 12 residues. The germline V gene encodes CDR1 KGHDR and CDR2 SFDVKD. V lost 5 bases and J 11 bases, leaving 12 bases between the germline ends. In DNA, the CDR3 is TGTGCCACCAGTGGGCTGACAGTCAAGCAGTTCTTC. Translated, it gives CATSGLTVKQFF.

CDR3: CASSFEGTGRGSYEQYF. CDR3 DNA: TGTGCCAGCAGTTTCGAGGGGACAGGGAGAGGGTCCTACGAGCAGTACTTC. This chain connects TRBV27 to TRBJ2-7; TRBD1 aligns across 9 bases. This CDR3 has 17 amino acids. Trimming cost V 3 bases and J 1 base; bases outside gene matches: 10. Per the germline V gene, CDR1 is MNHEY and CDR2 is SMNVEV (reference sequence).

This clonotype was counted ten times or more. This chain joins TRBV15 and TRBJ2-7, with D possibly being TRBD2 (6 bases). This CDR3 is built from 16 residues. The germline V gene has CDR1 LNHNV and CDR2 YYDKDF (reference sequence). V lost 5 bases and J lost 5, with 22 bases in between. This CDR3 is CATSGGDLGHTDEQYF. The CDR3 DNA is TGTGCCACCAGCGGTGGGGACTTGGGGCACACCGACGAGCAGTACTTC.